Listed here are 13 T cell receptor beta chains from one sample, sequenced in a study of early T cells in non-severe SARS-CoV-2 infection. TCRdb re-called the 5' RACE reads through MiXCR, storing one row per CDR3 protein. The data show 15,000 to 25,000 distinct CDR3 sequences, more than 4% seen once. The sample comprised whole blood. The receptors originated from an adult who was a healthcare worker with PCR-confirmed SARS-CoV-2 infection or an uninfected control (not recorded which).

Details on this clonotype: A much more abundant neighbour one base away suggests this may be a read error. The chain uses TRBV29-1 and TRBJ1-1; tentative D call: TRBD1 (5 bases). V was clipped by 8 bases and J by 5 bases, with 15 bases between them. CDR3 size: 12 residues. The germline CDR1 and CDR2 sequences are SQVTM and ANQGSEA. The CDR3 nucleotides are TGCAGCATTGCTCAGGGCGAGACTGAAGCTTTCTTT. Translation gives CSIAQGETEAFF. The full variable domain, completed using reference TRBV29-1 and TRBJ1-1, is SAVISQKPSRDICQRGTSLTIQCQVDSQVTMMFWYRQQPGQSLTLIATANQGSEATYESGFVIDKFPISRPNLTFSTLTVSNMSPEDSSIYLCSIAQGETEAFFGQGTRLTVV.

In this sample, this clonotype turned up many times. The V call is TRBV6-5, the J call TRBJ2-3, with TRBD2 as a possible D gene (5 bases). V was shortened by 4 bases and J by 2 bases, with 19 bases between the two germline ends. The V gene's germline CDR1 is MNHEY and CDR2 SVGAGI. The CDR3 spans 17 residues. The CDR3 is CASSSINQRPYTDTQYF. In nucleotides, the CDR3 is TGTGCCAGCAGTTCCATTAATCAGCGGCCCTACACAGATACGCAGTATTTT.

This clonotype was recorded many times. V gene TRBV6-1 combines with J gene TRBJ2-3; TRBD1 might be the D (7 bases). V was cut by 3 bases and J by 6 bases, with 16 bases left in between. Germline CDR1 reads MNHNS; CDR2 reads SASEGT. CDR3 length equals 15 residues. The CDR3 DNA is TGTGCCAGCAGTGACGCCCAGGGGGGTAGGGATACGCAGTATTTT. Protein product: CASSDAQGGRDTQYF.

The sample holds many counts of this clonotype. The V call is TRBV5-4, the J call TRBJ2-7, with D perhaps being TRBD1 or TRBD2 (6 bases each). CDR3 length: 14 amino acids. Germline CDR1 and CDR2: SGHNT and YYREEE (reference sequence). Trimming took off 0 bases at V and 4 bases at J, with 11 bases between the two ends. The CDR3 loop is CASSLAGAGYEQYF. Written as DNA, the CDR3 is TGTGCCAGCAGCTTGGCGGGGGCTGGATACGAGCAGTACTTC.

This clonotype was seen at least ten times. This chain joins TRBV20-1 and TRBJ2-6; D is perhaps TRBD1 (5 bases). CDR3 length: 13 residues. Per the germline V gene, CDR1 is DFQATT and CDR2 is SNEGSKA (reference sequence). Written as DNA, the CDR3 is TGCAGCGCCCCAAGGGGTCCACAAAACGTCCTGACTTTC. Translated, it gives CSAPRGPQNVLTF.

This clonotype has a count of ten or more. The chain links TRBV9 to TRBJ2-3; TRBD2 matches at 12 bases. The CDR3 is made up of 16 amino acids. J was trimmed by 2 bases and V by 2 bases; bases with no gene match: 3. Germline CDR1 SGDLS, CDR2 YYNGEE. Written as DNA, the CDR3 is TGTGCCAGCAGCGTCGGACTAGCGGGAACCACAGATACGCAGTATTTT. This gives the protein CASSVGLAGTTDTQYF.

V is TRBV7-9 and J is TRBJ1-1; TRBD1 is a possible D gene (5 bases). Germline CDR1 and CDR2: SEHNR and FQNEAQ (reference sequence). V lost 1 base to trimming and J lost 2 bases, with 14 bases between them. The CDR3 consists of 16 residues. This chain's CDR3 is CASSLVGRGRNTEAFF. The DNA for the CDR3 is TGTGCCAGCAGCTTAGTAGGTCGGGGCCGAAACACTGAAGCTTTCTTT.

With regard to this clonotype: A read error may be the cause here, since a much bigger clone is one base away. The chain couples TRBV7-2 to TRBJ2-7; a weak D match, TRBD1 (6 bases). This CDR3 has 14 amino acids. V gave up 2 bases and J gave up 3 bases, with 11 bases separating them. Germline CDR1 and CDR2: SGHTA and FQGNSA. The CDR3 protein is CTSSLQGHSYEQYF. The CDR3 coding sequence is TGTACCAGCAGCTTACAGGGACATAGCTACGAGCAGTACTTC.

This clonotype has at least ten counts. The J gene is TRBJ2-3, the V gene TRBV15; D might be TRBD2 (6 bases). With 0 bases removed from V and 0 bases from J, the gap between germline ends came to 10 bases. Germline lookup yields CDR1 LNHNV and CDR2 YYDKDF (reference sequence). The CDR3 is made up of 16 amino acids. CDR3 loop: CATSRDWDLSTDTQYF. CDR3 in DNA: TGTGCCACCAGCAGAGATTGGGACTTGAGCACAGATACGCAGTATTTT.

This clonotype has a handful of counts. The chain couples TRBV3-1 to TRBJ2-6; D gene unclear. The germline V and J ends were trimmed by 6 bases and 0 bases, with 9 bases remaining between them. Per the germline V gene, CDR1 is LGHDT and CDR2 is YNNKEL (reference sequence). The CDR3 has 15 amino acids. CDR3 sequence (DNA): TGTGCCAGCAGTCAAACTTACTCTGGGGCCAACGTCCTGACTTTC. Protein: CASSQTYSGANVLTF. The full variable domain, its missing parts supplied by reference TRBV3-1 and TRBJ2-6, is DTAVSQTPKYLVTQMGNDKSIKCEQNLGHDTMYWYKQDSKKFLKIMFSYNNKELIINETVPNRFSPKSPDKAHLNLHINSLELGDSAVYFCASSQTYSGANVLTFGAGSRLTVL.

This clonotype has ten or more counts. The rearrangement links TRBV7-9 to TRBJ2-3; perhaps D is TRBD1 or TRBD2 (5 bases each). This CDR3 spans 12 amino acids. The V gene lost 10 bases and the J gene lost 2 bases, with 10 bases spanning the gap. Germline V gene lookup returns CDR1 SEHNR and CDR2 FQNEAQ (reference sequence). Here the CDR3 reads CATGTDTDTQYF. In DNA, the CDR3 is TGTGCCACCGGGACGGACACAGATACGCAGTATTTT.

This clonotype has only a few counts. The gene calls are TRBV11-2 and TRBJ1-6; no clear D. The CDR3 has 12 residues. The V gene's germline CDR1 is SGHAT and CDR2 FQNNGV. V lost 7 bases, J lost 17 bases, and 18 bases lay in between. CDR3: CASIVRPHEVHF. CDR3 sequence (DNA): TGTGCCAGCATCGTTCGGCCACACGAGGTCCACTTT.

About this clonotype: Compared with germline, one end of the junction differs, possibly owing to a read error. J is TRBJ1-2 and V is TRBV12-3 or TRBV12-4, with 9 bases that match TRBD1. The CDR3 has 15 residues. CDR3: CASRPGTGRGYGYTF. The CDR3 region has the DNA TGTGCCAGCAGACCCGGGACAGGGCGCGGCTATGGTTACACCTTC.